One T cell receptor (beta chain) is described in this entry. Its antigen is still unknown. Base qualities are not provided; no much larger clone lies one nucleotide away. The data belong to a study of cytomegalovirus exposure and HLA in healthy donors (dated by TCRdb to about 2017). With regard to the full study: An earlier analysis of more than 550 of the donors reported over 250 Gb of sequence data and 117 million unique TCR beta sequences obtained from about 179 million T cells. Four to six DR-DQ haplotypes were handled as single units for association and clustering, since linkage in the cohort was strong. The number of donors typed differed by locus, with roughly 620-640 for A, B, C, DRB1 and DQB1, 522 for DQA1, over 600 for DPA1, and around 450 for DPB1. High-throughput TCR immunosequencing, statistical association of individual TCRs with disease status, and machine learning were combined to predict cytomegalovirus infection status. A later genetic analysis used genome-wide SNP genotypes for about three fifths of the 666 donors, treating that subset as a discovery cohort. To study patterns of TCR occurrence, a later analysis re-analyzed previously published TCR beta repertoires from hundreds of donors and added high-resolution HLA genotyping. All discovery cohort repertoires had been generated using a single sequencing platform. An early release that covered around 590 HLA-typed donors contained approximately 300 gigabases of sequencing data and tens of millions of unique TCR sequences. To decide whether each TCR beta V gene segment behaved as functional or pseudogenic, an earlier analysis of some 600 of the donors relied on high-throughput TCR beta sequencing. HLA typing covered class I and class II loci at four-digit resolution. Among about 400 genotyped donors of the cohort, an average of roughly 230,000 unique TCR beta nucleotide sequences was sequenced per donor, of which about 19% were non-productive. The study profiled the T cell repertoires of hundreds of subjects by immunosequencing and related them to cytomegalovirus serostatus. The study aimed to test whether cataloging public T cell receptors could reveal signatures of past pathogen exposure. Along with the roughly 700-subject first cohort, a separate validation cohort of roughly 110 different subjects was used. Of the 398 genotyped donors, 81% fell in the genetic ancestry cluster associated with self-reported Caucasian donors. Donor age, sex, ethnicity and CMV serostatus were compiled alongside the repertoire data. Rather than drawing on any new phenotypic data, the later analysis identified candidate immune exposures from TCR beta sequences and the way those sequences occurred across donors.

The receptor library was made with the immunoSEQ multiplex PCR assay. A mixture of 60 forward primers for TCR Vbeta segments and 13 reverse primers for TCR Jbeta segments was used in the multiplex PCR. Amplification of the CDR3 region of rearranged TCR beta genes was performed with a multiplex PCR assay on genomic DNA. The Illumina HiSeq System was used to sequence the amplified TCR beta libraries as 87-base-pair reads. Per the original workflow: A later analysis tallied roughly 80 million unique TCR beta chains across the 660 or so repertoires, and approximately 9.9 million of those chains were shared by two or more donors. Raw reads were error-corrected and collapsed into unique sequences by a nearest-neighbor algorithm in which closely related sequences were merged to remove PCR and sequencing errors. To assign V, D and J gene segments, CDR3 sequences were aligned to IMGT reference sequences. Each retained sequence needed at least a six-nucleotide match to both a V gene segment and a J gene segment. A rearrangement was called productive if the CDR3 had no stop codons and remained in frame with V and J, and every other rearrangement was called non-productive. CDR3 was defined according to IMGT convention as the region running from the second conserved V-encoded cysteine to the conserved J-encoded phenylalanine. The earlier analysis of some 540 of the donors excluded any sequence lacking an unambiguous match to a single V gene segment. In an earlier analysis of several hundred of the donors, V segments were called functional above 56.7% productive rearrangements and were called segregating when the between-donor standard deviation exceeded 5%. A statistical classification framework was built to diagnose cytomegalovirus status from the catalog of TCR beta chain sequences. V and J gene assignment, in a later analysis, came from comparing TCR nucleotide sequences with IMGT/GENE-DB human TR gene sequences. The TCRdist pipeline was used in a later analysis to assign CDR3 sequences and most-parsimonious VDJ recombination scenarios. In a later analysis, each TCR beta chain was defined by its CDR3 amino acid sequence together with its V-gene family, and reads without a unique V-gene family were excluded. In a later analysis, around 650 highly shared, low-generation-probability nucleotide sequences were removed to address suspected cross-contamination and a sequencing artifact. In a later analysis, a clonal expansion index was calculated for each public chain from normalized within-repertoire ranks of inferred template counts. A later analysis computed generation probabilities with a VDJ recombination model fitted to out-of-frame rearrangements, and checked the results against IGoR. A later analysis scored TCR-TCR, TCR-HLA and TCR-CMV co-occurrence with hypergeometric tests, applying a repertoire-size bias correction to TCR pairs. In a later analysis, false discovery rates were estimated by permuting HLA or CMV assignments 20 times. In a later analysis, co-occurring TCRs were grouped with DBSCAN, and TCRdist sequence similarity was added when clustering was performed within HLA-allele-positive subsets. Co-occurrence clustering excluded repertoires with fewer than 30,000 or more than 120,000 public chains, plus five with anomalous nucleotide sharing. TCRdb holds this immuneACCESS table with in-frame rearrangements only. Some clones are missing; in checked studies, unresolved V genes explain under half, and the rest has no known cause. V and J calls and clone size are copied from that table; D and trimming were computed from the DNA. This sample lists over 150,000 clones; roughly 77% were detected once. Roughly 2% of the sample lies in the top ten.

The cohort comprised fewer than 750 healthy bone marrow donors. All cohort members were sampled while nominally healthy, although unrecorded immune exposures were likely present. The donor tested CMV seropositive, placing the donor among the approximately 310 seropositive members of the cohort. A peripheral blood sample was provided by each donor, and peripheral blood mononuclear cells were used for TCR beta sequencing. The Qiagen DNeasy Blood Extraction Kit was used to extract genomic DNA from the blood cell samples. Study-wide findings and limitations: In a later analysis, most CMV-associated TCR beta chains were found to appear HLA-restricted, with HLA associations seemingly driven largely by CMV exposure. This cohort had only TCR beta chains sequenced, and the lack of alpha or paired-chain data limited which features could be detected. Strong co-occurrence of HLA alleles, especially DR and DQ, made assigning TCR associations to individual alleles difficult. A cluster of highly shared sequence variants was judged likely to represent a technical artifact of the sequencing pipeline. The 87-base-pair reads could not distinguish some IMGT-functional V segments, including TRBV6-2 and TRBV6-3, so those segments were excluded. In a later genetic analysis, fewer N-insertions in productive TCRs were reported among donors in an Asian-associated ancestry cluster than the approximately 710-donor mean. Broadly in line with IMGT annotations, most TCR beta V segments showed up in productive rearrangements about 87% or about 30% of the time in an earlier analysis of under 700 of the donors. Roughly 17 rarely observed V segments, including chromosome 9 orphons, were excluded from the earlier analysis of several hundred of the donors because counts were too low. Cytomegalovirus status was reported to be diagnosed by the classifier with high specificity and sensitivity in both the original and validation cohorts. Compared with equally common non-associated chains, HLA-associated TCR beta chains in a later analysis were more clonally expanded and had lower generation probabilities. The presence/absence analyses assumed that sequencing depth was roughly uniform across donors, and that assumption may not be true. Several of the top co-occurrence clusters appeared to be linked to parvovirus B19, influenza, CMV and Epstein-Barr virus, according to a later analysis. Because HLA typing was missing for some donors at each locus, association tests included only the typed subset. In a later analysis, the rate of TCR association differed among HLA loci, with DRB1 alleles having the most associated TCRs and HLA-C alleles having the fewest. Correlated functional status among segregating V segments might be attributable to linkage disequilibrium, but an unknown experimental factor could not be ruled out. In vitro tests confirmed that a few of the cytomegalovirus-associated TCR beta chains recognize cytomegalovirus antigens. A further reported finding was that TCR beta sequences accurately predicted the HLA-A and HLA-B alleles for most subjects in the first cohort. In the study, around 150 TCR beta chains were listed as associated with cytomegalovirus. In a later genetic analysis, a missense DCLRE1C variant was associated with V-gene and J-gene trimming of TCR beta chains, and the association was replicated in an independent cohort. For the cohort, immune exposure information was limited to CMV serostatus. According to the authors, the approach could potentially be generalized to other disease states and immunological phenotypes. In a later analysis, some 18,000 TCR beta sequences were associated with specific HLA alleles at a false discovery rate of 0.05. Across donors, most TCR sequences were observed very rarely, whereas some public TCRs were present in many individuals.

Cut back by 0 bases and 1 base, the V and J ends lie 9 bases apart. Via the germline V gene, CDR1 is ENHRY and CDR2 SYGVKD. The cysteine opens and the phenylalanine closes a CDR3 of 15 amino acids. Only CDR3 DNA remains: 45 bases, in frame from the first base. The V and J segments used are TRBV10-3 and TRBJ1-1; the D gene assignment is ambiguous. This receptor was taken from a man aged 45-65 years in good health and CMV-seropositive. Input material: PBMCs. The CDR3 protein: CAISESLGPNTEAFF. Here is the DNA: TGTGCCATCAGTGAGTCGCTGGGCCCGAACACTGAAGCTTTCTTT.